One and the same sample provided the 20 T cell receptor beta chains below, sequenced in a study of OX40 agonist ivuxolimab in advanced cancers. TCRdb's copy holds only in-frame clones and misses some; the assay was immunoSEQ multiplex PCR. Of 57,000 or so clones listed, 70% to 90% are singletons. This sample comprised CD4+ or CD8+ T cells sorted from blood, obtained in a trial of the OX40 agonist ivuxolimab. The receptors stem from an adult with an advanced solid tumor such as melanoma, head and neck, liver or kidney cancer.

J is TRBJ2-3 and V is TRBV30; 7 bases agree with TRBD2. The CDR3 is 13 residues long. Per the germline V gene, CDR1 is GTSNPN and CDR2 is SVGIG (reference sequence). V trimming: 4 bases; J trimming: 4 bases; junction bases outside the gene matches: 5. This chain's CDR3 is CAWKKRDADTQYF. The CDR3, as DNA: TGTGCCTGGAAGAAGCGGGACGCAGATACGCAGTATTTT.

The chain has TRBV5-1 and TRBJ1-3; D is ambiguous. CDR3 length: 14 amino acids. V gave up 3 bases and J gave up 0 bases, with 7 bases separating them. The germline CDR1 and CDR2 sequences are SGHRS and YFSETQ. In DNA form, the CDR3 reads TGCGCCAGCAGCTCCCAGGACTCTGGAAACACCATATATTTT. Translation gives CASSSQDSGNTIYF.

The genes are TRBV18 and TRBJ1-5; D remains ambiguous. Trimming cost V 1 base and J 7 bases, with 11 bases left between them. The CDR3 spans 14 residues. CDR1 and CDR2 (germline): KGHSH, LQKENI. CDR3 nucleotides: TGTGCCAGCTCACCACTAAATGAACGCCAGCCCCAGCATTTT. Amino acid sequence: CASSPLNERQPQHF.

This clone was seen more than once but under ten times. The CDR3 coding sequence is TGTGCCAGCAGTCTCCGGGCCGATCAGCCCCAGCATTTT. This translates into CASSLRADQPQHF. The rearrangement uses TRBV11-2 and TRBJ1-5; no definite D call. CDR3 length: 13 amino acids. CDR1 and CDR2 (germline): SGHAT, FQNNGV. The ends were cut back, 6 bases at V and 5 bases at J, with 11 bases in the middle.

V is TRBV4-1 and J is TRBJ2-5, with 11 bases fitting TRBD2. The J segment lost 5 bases and the V segment lost 0 bases, leaving 11 bases of the junction unmatched. The CDR3 consists of 18 residues. In germline, CDR1 is MGHRA, CDR2 YSYEKL. CDR3 loop: CASSQDWGSGRAGETQYF. In nucleotides, the CDR3 is TGCGCCAGCAGCCAAGATTGGGGTAGCGGGAGGGCCGGGGAGACCCAGTACTTC.

The chain combines TRBV28 with TRBJ2-1; a weak D match, TRBD2 (6 bases). Per the germline V gene, CDR1 is MDHEN and CDR2 is SYDVKM. This CDR3 region has 16 residues. Between the trimmed V and J ends, which lost 6 bases and 0 bases, there was a span of 15 bases. This CDR3 is CASRESGPSSYNEQFF. In DNA, the CDR3 is TGTGCCAGCAGGGAAAGCGGGCCGAGCTCCTACAATGAGCAGTTCTTC.

A word on this clone: A much larger clone differs by one base, so this may be a read error. The rearrangement joins TRBV2 to TRBJ1-1; no clear D. The germline V gene encodes CDR1 SNHLY and CDR2 FYNNEI. The V gene lost 3 bases and the J gene lost 6 bases, with 14 bases spanning the gap. The CDR3 consists of 14 residues. In nucleotides, the CDR3 is TGTGCCAGCAGTGATAGAGACATTAGATCTGAAGCTTTCTTT. Amino acids: CASSDRDIRSEAFF.

This sequence joins TRBV6-5 and TRBJ1-4, with TRBD1 matching over 10 bases. The ends lost 8 bases at V and 6 bases at J; junction bases unmatched: 9. The CDR3 loop spans 15 amino acids. CDR1 is MNHEY, CDR2 SVGAGI, per germline. This CDR3 reads CASALGQGVYEKLFF. CDR3 nucleotides: TGTGCCAGCGCACTCGGACAGGGGGTGTATGAAAAACTGTTTTTT.

V gene TRBV5-1 combines with J gene TRBJ1-5, with D perhaps TRBD1 (5 bases). Germline V gene lookup returns CDR1 SGHRS and CDR2 YFSETQ. The V end was cut by 3 bases, the J end by 5 bases, with 9 bases between. This CDR3 has 13 residues. CDR3 coding DNA: TGCGCCAGCAGCTACGACAGCGATCAGCCCCAGCATTTT. It codes for CASSYDSDQPQHF.

The rearrangement uses TRBV11-1 and TRBJ2-5, with 7 bases lining up with TRBD1. CDR1 and CDR2 from the germline V gene are SGHAT and FQDESV (reference sequence). The CDR3 extends over 15 amino acids. Trimming took 1 base from V and 9 from J; bases not matched to a gene: 11. This CDR3 is CASSLGRTGFDSQYF. The CDR3 region has the DNA TGTGCCAGCAGCTTAGGGAGGACAGGATTTGATTCCCAGTACTTC. Based on the CDR3 plus reference TRBV11-1 and TRBJ2-5, the full variable domain is EAEVAQSPRYKITEKSQAVAFWCDPISGHATLYWYRQILGQGPELLVQFQDESVVDDSQLPKDRFSAERLKGVDSTLKIQPAELGDSAMYLCASSLGRTGFDSQYFGPGTRLLVL.

The chain uses TRBV19 and TRBJ2-7, with 9 bases matching TRBD1. The germline V gene has CDR1 LNHDA and CDR2 SQIVND (reference sequence). V lost 0 bases to trimming and J lost 8 bases; unmatched junction nucleotides: 5. The CDR3 covers 14 residues. In nucleotides, the CDR3 is TGTGCCAGTAGTATAGATGATACAGGGGGCCAGCAGTACTTC. Its translation: CASSIDDTGGQQYF.

This clone has only a few counts. CDR3 amino acids: CAISASLGETQYF. In nucleotides, the CDR3 is TGTGCCATCAGTGCTTCCTTGGGGGAGACCCAGTACTTC. The chain has TRBV10-3 and TRBJ2-5; D is unclear. Germline CDR1 ENHRY, CDR2 SYGVKD. The CDR3 has 13 residues. With 4 bases removed from V and 5 bases from J, the gap between germline ends came to 11 bases.

The chain is built from TRBV28 and TRBJ1-3; D remains unclear. V lost 3 bases and J lost 0, with 12 bases in between. The CDR3 contains 16 residues. Germline lookup yields CDR1 MDHEN and CDR2 SYDVKM. CDR3 nucleotide sequence: TGTGCCAGCAGTTTTGGGATATCGAGCTCTGGAAACACCATATATTTT. It translates to CASSFGISSSGNTIYF.

This rearrangement joins TRBV29-1 to TRBJ2-5; D remains ambiguous. The CDR3 is 10 residues long. CDR1 and CDR2 from the germline V gene are SQVTM and ANQGSEA. V was cut by 7 bases and J by 4 bases, with 7 bases left in between. The CDR3, as DNA: TGCAGCGCCCTCGTAGAGACCCAGTACTTC. Protein: CSALVETQYF.

The chain recombines TRBV7-6 with TRBJ2-7; TRBD1 matches at 7 bases. The CDR3 extends over 17 amino acids. The germline V gene has CDR1 SGHVS and CDR2 FNYEAQ. Trimming removed 3 bases from V and 4 bases from J; junction bases left unmatched: 15. CDR3: CASSFYPKGAGAYEQYF. CDR3 in DNA: TGTGCCAGCAGCTTTTATCCGAAGGGGGCTGGGGCTTACGAGCAGTACTTC.

The chain combines TRBV28 with TRBJ1-2, with D unclear. Trimming stripped 7 bases from V and 8 bases from J, with 20 bases between. Germline loops: CDR1 MDHEN, CDR2 SYDVKM. The CDR3 totals 14 residues. The CDR3 sequence is CASTPLGPVWGYTF. CDR3 nucleotides: TGTGCCAGCACCCCCCTAGGACCTGTTTGGGGCTACACCTTC.

This chain joins TRBV30 and TRBJ1-6; no firm D call. The V end lost 3 bases, the J end lost 7 bases, and 4 bases lay between the germline ends. This CDR3 comprises 11 residues. Per the germline V gene, CDR1 is GTSNPN and CDR2 is SVGIG (reference sequence). As DNA, the CDR3 is TGTGCCTGGAGGAACAATTCACCCCTCCACTTT. Protein product: CAWRNNSPLHF.

The chain employs TRBV7-8 and TRBJ1-6; 7 bases line up with TRBD1. V was pared by 6 bases and J by 6 bases, with 8 bases of the junction left unmatched. Germline-derived CDR1 and CDR2 are SGHVS and FQNEAQ. The CDR3 extends over 15 amino acids. The CDR3 is CASRSRGQVNSPLHF. As DNA, the CDR3 is TGTGCCAGCAGATCGCGCGGACAGGTTAATTCACCCCTCCACTTT.

This chain joins TRBV19 and TRBJ2-7; D gene unclear. CDR1 and CDR2 from the germline V gene are LNHDA and SQIVND (reference sequence). V lost 3 bases and J lost 8, with 20 bases in between. The CDR3 has 15 residues. DNA of the CDR3: TGTGCCAGTAGTATCCAGACCAGGAATGTGGAAAAGCAGTACTTC. Amino acid sequence: CASSIQTRNVEKQYF.

The chain employs TRBV6-5 and TRBJ2-1; D is possibly TRBD2 (6 bases). V lost 6 bases and J 15 bases, leaving 18 bases between the germline ends. The germline V gene encodes CDR1 MNHEY and CDR2 SVGAGI. This CDR3 comprises 12 residues. The DNA of the CDR3 is TGTGCCAGCAGACGGGACTCCTCTCCCTGGTTCTTC. Its protein product is CASRRDSSPWFF.